This note documents a single TCR beta chain sequence. This clone was observed at least ten times. Its antigen is currently not known. No much larger clonotype is one base removed from it; base qualities were not supplied. The data originate from a study of metastatic and nonmetastatic thyroid tumors (dated by TCRdb to the early 2020s). Study-level background: The researchers compared repertoires between peripheral blood samples and tumor or nodule tissue samples from patients with malignant or benign thyroid disease.

Libraries were built with PCR. TCRdb lists the instrument as Illumina HiSeq 4000. The TCR beta-chain CDR3 region of each patient was profiled by high-throughput sequencing. For the original study's pipeline: A classifier to discriminate distant-metastatic papillary thyroid cancer patients was built from CDR3 differences across clinicopathological groups. Repertoire diversity was assessed with the Shannon index, and tumor-blood repertoire similarity with the Morisita-Horn index. In TCRdb, the public reads were trimmed at Q25 with fastp and aligned with MiXCR, with productive beta chains retained. The V and J calls shown here were made by TCRdb, not taken from the authors' results. For this sample the table gives over 25,000 clones, of which around 14% were detected only once. Around a sixth of the sample goes to the ten largest clones. General conclusions and limits of the study: TCR beta diversity was reported as significantly higher in malignant tumors than in benign nodules, in both blood and tumor samples.

No treatment had been received by any patient before thyroid surgery. Using T-cell receptor beta sequencing, the study looked back at clinical samples from patients collected from about 2011 to 2018. V is pruned by 4 bases and J by 14 bases, leaving 10 bases of the junction without a gene match. For CDR1 and CDR2, the germline V gene lists SGHRS and YFSETQ. The CDR3 measures 13 amino acids from cysteine to phenylalanine. Of all the DNA, just the CDR3 is kept, 39 bases in frame from base 1. The origin of this receptor is a male donor with papillary thyroid cancer or a benign thyroid nodule (not recorded which). Some clones in this sample may be carry-over from other donors' samples. Sequenced sample: blood. This chain is built from TRBV5-1 and TRBJ2-1, and TRBD2 matches 9 of the central bases. The DNA reads TGCGCCAGCAGCCCGCGGGGCGGGGGGGCCGAGTTCTTC. The translation is CASSPRGGGAEFF.